This T cell receptor (beta chain) came from a study of shared clonotypes between healthy human individuals. Profiled with immunoSEQ multiplex PCR; TCRdb holds only in-frame clones, not every one. The table lists around 1,900,000 clones, roughly 93% of them singletons. Naive CD8 cells were CD45RO-negative, positively selected for CCR7, excluding terminally differentiated effector memory CD45RA+ cells. Overall study results and limits: Although depth was large, rarefaction showed that sequencing of the sorted subsets was incomplete.

As regards this clone: Its antigen is not identified.

The source material was naive CD8+ T cells from PBMCs. This receptor was obtained from a man between 18 and 35 years old in good health. Some clones in this sample may be carry-over from other donors' samples.

The DNA of the CDR3 is TGTGCCAGCAGTTACTCTAGCGGGAGCCTCTCCTACGAGCAGTACTTC. Translated, it gives CASSYSSGSLSYEQYF. This sequence joins TRBV6-5 and TRBJ2-7; 9 positions agree with TRBD2. The CDR3 loop spans 16 amino acids. Trimming took 0 bases from V and 0 from J; bases not matched to a gene: 3. CDR1 is MNHEY and CDR2 is SVGAGI in the germline V gene.